This T cell receptor beta chain was sequenced during a study of CD8 T cells in ankylosing spondylitis. TCRdb re-called the 5' RACE reads with MiXCR, one entry per CDR3 protein. The table shows more than 200,000 distinct CDR3 sequences, with more than 20% occurring only once. In its sample, this clonotype was seen once. This receptor was identified in a male donor with ankylosing spondylitis or in good health (not recorded which). Source material: blood, either unsorted or a sorted T cell fraction (not recorded which).

CDR3 coding DNA: TGTGCCAGCAGCTTAGATTCGAGGGGCACTGAAGCTTTCTTT. The encoded protein is CASSLDSRGTEAFF. V gene TRBV11-2 combines with J gene TRBJ1-1; D is perhaps TRBD1 (5 bases). The ends were cut back, 0 bases at V and 4 bases at J, with 9 bases in the middle. The CDR3 is 14 amino acids. CDR1 is SGHAT and CDR2 is FQNNGV in the germline V gene.